The 10 T cell receptor beta chains below were found in one sample sequenced in a study of blood T cell repertoires in COVID-19. Sequencing was performed with immunoSEQ multiplex PCR; in TCRdb, only in-frame clones are kept and a portion is missing. The sample yields hundreds of thousands of clones, around 82% seen once. Source material: peripheral blood. The receptors shown here come from a woman older than 75 with acute or convalescent COVID-19.

The gene calls are TRBV7-2 and TRBJ2-7, with a possible D match to TRBD2 (6 bases). With 3 bases removed from V and 1 base from J, the gap between germline ends came to 10 bases. The germline CDR1 and CDR2 sequences are SGHTA and FQGNSA. The CDR3 runs to 14 residues. The CDR3 reads CASSLEGFSYEQYF. The CDR3 DNA is TGTGCCAGCAGCTTGGAGGGGTTTTCCTACGAGCAGTACTTC. Together with reference TRBV7-2 and TRBJ2-7, the CDR3 gives the full variable domain: GAGVSQSPSNKVTEKGKDVELRCDPISGHTALYWYRQSLGQGLEFLIYFQGNSAPDKSGLPSDRFSAERTGGSVSTLTIQRTQQEDSAVYLCASSLEGFSYEQYFGPGTRLTVT.

The CDR3, as DNA: TGCGCCAGCAGCTTGGGGGGGCGCACAGATACGCAGTATTTT. This sequence encodes CASSLGGRTDTQYF. The V call is TRBV5-1, the J call TRBJ2-3; maybe TRBD1 (6 bases). Germline CDR1 SGHRS, CDR2 YFSETQ. CDR3 length equals 14 residues. The ends were cut back, 0 bases at V and 1 base at J, with 6 bases in the middle.

The chain recombines TRBV7-9 with TRBJ2-5; TRBD2 might be the D (6 bases). V lost 3 bases and J lost 1, with 12 bases in between. CDR3 length: 15 amino acids. The germline V gene encodes CDR1 SEHNR and CDR2 FQNEAQ (reference sequence). Here the CDR3 reads CASSFSGLRQETQYF. CDR3 DNA sequence: TGTGCCAGCAGCTTTTCGGGACTCCGCCAAGAGACCCAGTACTTC.

This clone was counted between two and nine times. This rearrangement joins TRBV21-1 to TRBJ2-3; the tabulated D call, TRBD1, remains unverified against the DNA. TRBV21-1 is shown as a pseudogene. The CDR3 length is 21 residues. The CDR3 sequence is CASSSRRTPPSPGTSTDTQYF. The CDR3, as DNA: TGTGCCAGCAGCAGCCGAAGGACACCACCATCCCCGGGTACTAGCACAGATACGCAGTATTTT.

J is TRBJ2-5 and V is TRBV6-5; 7 nucleotides align to TRBD2. V shed 0 bases, J shed 4 bases, and the junction held 8 bases outside the gene matches. The germline gives CDR1 MNHEY, CDR2 SVGAGI. The CDR3 runs 16 residues. The CDR3: CASSYSGRGGGETQYF. In DNA form, the CDR3 reads TGTGCCAGCAGTTACTCCGGGCGCGGGGGTGGAGAGACCCAGTACTTC.

This clone was counted between two and nine times. This rearrangement joins TRBV27 to TRBJ1-1; a weak D match, TRBD1 (5 bases). Germline loops: CDR1 MNHEY, CDR2 SMNVEV (reference sequence). The V end lost 4 bases, the J end lost 4 bases, and 19 bases lay between the germline ends. The CDR3 is 16 residues long. In DNA form, the CDR3 reads TGTGCCAGCAGTTCGTCCGTGACGGCCAGGGTCACTGAAGCTTTCTTT. Translating gives CASSSSVTARVTEAFF.

This chain links TRBV29-1 with TRBJ1-1; D is undetermined. Trimming cost V 3 bases and J 7 bases, with 15 bases left between them. Germline V gene lookup returns CDR1 SQVTM and CDR2 ANQGSEA. The CDR3 runs to 13 residues. CDR3 sequence (DNA): TGCAGCGTTGAGTCAGAGGCAATCGGTGAAGCTTTCTTT. This gives the protein CSVESEAIGEAFF. The variable domain in full, with the rest retrieved from reference TRBV29-1 and TRBJ1-1, is SAVISQKPSRDICQRGTSLTIQCQVDSQVTMMFWYRQQPGQSLTLIATANQGSEATYESGFVIDKFPISRPNLTFSTLTVSNMSPEDSSIYLCSVESEAIGEAFFGQGTRLTVV.

The CDR3 region has the DNA TGCGCCAGCAGCTTGACAGGGGGCTGGACAGATACGCAGTATTTT. Its protein is CASSLTGGWTDTQYF. The rearrangement uses TRBV5-1 and TRBJ2-3; 9 bases match TRBD1. The CDR3 runs to 15 residues. Germline V lookup: CDR1 SGHRS, CDR2 YFSETQ. With 1 base clipped from V and 3 bases from J, the junction kept 3 bases outside the gene matches.

Only one count was recorded for this clone. J is TRBJ2-1 and V is TRBV7-2; D may be TRBD2 (5 bases). The CDR3 contains 15 residues. In germline, CDR1 is SGHTA, CDR2 FQGNSA. V dropped 1 base and J dropped 7 bases, with 14 bases sitting between them. The CDR3 protein is CASSLGVLAGNEQFF. In DNA, the CDR3 is TGTGCCAGCAGCTTAGGTGTGCTAGCCGGGAATGAGCAGTTCTTC.

As DNA, the CDR3 is TGTGCCAGCGGGACTGGGGCGGGTTACTACACCTTC. It codes for CASGTGAGYYTF. V and J are TRBV9 and TRBJ1-2, with D maybe TRBD1 (5 bases). V was trimmed by 7 bases and J by 10 bases, leaving 17 bases between them. The germline gives CDR1 SGDLS, CDR2 YYNGEE. The CDR3 covers 12 residues.